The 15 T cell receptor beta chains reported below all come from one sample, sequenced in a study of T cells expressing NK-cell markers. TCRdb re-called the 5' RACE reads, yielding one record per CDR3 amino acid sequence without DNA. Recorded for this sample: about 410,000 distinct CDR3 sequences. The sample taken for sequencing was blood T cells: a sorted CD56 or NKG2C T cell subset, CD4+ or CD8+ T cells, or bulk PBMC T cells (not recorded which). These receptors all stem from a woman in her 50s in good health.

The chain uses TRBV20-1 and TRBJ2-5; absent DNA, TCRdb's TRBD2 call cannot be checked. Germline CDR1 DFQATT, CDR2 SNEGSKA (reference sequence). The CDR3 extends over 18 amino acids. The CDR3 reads CSARDETSGSRARTTQYF.

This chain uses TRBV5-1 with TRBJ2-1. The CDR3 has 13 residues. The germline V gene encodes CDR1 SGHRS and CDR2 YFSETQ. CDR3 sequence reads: CASSLAWVGEQFF.

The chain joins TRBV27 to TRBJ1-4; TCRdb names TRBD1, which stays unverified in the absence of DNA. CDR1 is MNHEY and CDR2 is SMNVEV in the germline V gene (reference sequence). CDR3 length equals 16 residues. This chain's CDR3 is CASSFRWGAEMEKLFF.

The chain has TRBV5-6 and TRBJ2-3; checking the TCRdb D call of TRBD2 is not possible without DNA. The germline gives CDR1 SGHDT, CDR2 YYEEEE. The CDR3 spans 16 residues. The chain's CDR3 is CASSFVAGGSTHTQYF.

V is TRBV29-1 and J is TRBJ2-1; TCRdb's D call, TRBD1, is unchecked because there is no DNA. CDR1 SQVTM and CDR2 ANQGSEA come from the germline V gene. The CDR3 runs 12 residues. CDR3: CSVEIAGDEQFF.

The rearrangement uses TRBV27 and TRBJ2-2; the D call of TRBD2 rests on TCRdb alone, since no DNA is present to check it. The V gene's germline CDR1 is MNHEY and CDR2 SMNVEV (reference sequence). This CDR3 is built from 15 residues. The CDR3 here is CASTKDKQNTGELFF.

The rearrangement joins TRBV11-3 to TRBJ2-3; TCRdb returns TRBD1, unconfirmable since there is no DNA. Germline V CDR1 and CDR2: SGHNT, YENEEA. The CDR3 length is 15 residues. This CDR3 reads CASSVGTTSTDTQYF.

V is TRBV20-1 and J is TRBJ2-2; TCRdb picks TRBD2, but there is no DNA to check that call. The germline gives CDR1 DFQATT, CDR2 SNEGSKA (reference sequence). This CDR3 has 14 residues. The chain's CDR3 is CSARLGTLTGELFF.

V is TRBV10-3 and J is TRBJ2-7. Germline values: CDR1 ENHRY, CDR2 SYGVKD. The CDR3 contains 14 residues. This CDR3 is CAISEPTLSYEQYF.

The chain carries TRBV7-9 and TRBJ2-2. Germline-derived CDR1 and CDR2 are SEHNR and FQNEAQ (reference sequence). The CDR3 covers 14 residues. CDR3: CASSSNTNTGELFF. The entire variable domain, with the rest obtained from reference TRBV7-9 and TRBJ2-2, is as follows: DTGVSQNPRHKITKRGQNVTFRCDPISEHNRLYWYRQTLGQGPEFLTYFQNEAQLEKSRLLSDRFSAERPKGSFSTLEIQRTEQGDSAMYLCASSSNTNTGELFFGEGSRLTVL.

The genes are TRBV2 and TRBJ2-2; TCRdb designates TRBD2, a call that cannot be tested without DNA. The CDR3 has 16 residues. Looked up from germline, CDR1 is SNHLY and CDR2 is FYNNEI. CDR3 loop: CASSEFIAGGLGELFF. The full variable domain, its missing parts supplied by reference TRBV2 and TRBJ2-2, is EPEVTQTPSHQVTQMGQEVILRCVPISNHLYFYWYRQILGQKVEFLVSFYNNEISEKSEIFDDQFSVERPDGSNFTLKIRSTKLEDSAMYFCASSEFIAGGLGELFFGEGSRLTVL.

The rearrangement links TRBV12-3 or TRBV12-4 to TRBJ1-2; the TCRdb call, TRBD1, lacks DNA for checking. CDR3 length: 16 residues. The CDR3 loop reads CASSLTLPTGGDDYTF.

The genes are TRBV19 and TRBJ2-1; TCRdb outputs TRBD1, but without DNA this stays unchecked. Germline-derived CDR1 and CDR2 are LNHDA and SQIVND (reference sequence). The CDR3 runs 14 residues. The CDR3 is CASVGTGVLNEQFF.

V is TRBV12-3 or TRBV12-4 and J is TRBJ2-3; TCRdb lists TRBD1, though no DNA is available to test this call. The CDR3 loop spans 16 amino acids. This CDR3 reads CASSLLLGQGADTQYF.

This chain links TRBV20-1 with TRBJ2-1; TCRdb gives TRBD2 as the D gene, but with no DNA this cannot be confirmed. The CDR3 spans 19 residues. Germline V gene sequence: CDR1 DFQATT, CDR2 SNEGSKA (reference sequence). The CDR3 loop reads CSARPPKAGGLRSYNEQFF.